This is a list of T cell receptor beta chains from one sample in a study of CD8 T cells in ankylosing spondylitis. TCRdb used MiXCR to reprocess the 5' RACE reads, holding one entry per CDR3 protein. The sample yields approximately 190,000 distinct CDR3 sequences, 10% to 15% seen once. The sample was blood, either unsorted or a sorted T cell fraction (not recorded which). Every receptor here comes from a female donor with ankylosing spondylitis or in good health (not recorded which). CDR3s include the opening cysteine and the closing phenylalanine or tryptophan. The D gene is left open where the match is weak. The size field is filled for only some rows; it gives once, few, many or a size class.

many,TRBJ2-5,TRBV18,TRBD2,TGTGCCAGCTCACCAAGCGGGGGAGAGACCCAGTACTTC,CASSPSGGETQYF
many,TRBJ1-5,TRBV11-2,TRBD1,TGTGCCAGCAGCTTAGGCGGAACCGGGACAGGGGCCAATCAGCCCCAGCATTTT,CASSLGGTGTGANQPQHF
many,TRBJ1-5,TRBV6-1,TRBD1,TGTGCCAGCAGTTCAGGGGGGCCCCAGCATTTT,CASSSGGPQHF
-,TRBJ1-1,TRBV27,-,TGTGCCAGCACTTTATCGGGGCAGGTCAACACTGAAGCTTTCTTT,CASTLSGQVNTEAFF
few,TRBJ1-4,TRBV7-3,-,TGTGCCAGCAGCTTAGGGTTTAATGAAAAACTGTTTTTT,CASSLGFNEKLFF
-,TRBJ2-1,TRBV5-1,TRBD2,TGCGCCAGCAGCCTACAGGGGCTGGGACTAGCGGGAGGAAACAATGAGCAGTTCTTC,CASSLQGLGLAGGNNEQFF
many,TRBJ2-7,TRBV10-2,TRBD2,TGCGCCAGCAGTGATCTGGGACTAGCGGGTTCCTACGAGCAGTACTTC,CASSDLGLAGSYEQYF
few,TRBJ1-1,TRBV15,-,TGTGCCACCAGCAGAGATATCAGTTTGGTTGAAGCTTTCTTT,CATSRDISLVEAFF
-,TRBJ1-2,TRBV9,-,TGTGCCAGCAGCGCCGAGGTCCAGGGTAATCTTGGCTACACCTTC,CASSAEVQGNLGYTF
few,TRBJ2-1,TRBV6-5,TRBD2,TGTGCCAGCAGTTACCGGGGACTAGCGGGAGGGCCACCCTACAATGAGCAGTTCTTC,CASSYRGLAGGPPYNEQFF
-,TRBJ2-1,TRBV7-8,-,TGTGCCAGCAGCGCGGGACCGGACAATGAGCAGTTCTTC,CASSAGPDNEQFF
many,TRBJ1-6,TRBV20-1,-,TGCAGTGCTAGAGATCTACGCTACCCCTATGGATCCCTCCACTTT,CSARDLRYPYGSLHF
-,TRBJ1-1,TRBV30,-,TGTGCCTGGAGGACTGGGGGGCTGAACACTGAAGCTTTCTTT,CAWRTGGLNTEAFF
-,TRBJ2-3,TRBV4-1,-,TGCGCCAGCAGCCAAGGGGCGGCTAGCGGTTCCAGGGGGTATTTT,CASSQGAASGSRGYF
many,TRBJ2-7,TRBV5-6,-,TGTGCCAGCAGCTTGTTCGGTACCGGGGGCGATTACGAGCAGTACTTC,CASSLFGTGGDYEQYF
many,TRBJ1-5,TRBV24-1,-,TGTGCCACCAGTGACTCTCAGGGGTTCCAGCCCCAGCATTTT,CATSDSQGFQPQHF
many,TRBJ1-1,TRBV4-3,-,TGCGCCAGCAGCCAGGACGGCCGGGGCACTGAAGCTTTCTTT,CASSQDGRGTEAFF
-,TRBJ1-1,TRBV11-2,-,TGTGCCAGCAGCCTCTCACATGGAACCCGGGGCGGAGGGCACACTGAAGCTTTCTTT,CASSLSHGTRGGGHTEAFF
many,TRBJ1-2,TRBV12-3/TRBV12-4,TRBD1,TGTGCCAGCAGTCCCCGGGACAGGGACTCCTATGGCTACACCTTC,CASSPRDRDSYGYTF
few,TRBJ1-1,TRBV12-3/TRBV12-4,-,TGTGCCAGCAGTTTAATGGCAGGGTTGAACACTGAAGCTTTCTTT,CASSLMAGLNTEAFF
many,TRBJ2-1,TRBV7-9,-,TGTGCCAGCGCCGGAACAGGGCGAGTCAATGAGCAGTTCTTC,CASAGTGRVNEQFF
many,TRBJ1-6,TRBV28,TRBD1,TGTGCCAGCAGTCCGCAGGGGGATCGCATTTCACCCCTCCACTTT,CASSPQGDRISPLHF
-,TRBJ2-1,TRBV15,TRBD1,TGTGCCACCAGTGAGAGGGACAGGTCCTACAATGAGCAGTTCTTC,CATSERDRSYNEQFF
many,TRBJ2-5,TRBV5-6,-,TGTGCCAGCAGCTCGGGAAACGAAGAGACCCAGTACTTC,CASSSGNEETQYF
many,TRBJ1-2,TRBV11-2,TRBD1,TGTGCCAGCAGCCCCCTGGGAGGGGGCTGGTATGGCTACACCTTC,CASSPLGGGWYGYTF
many,TRBJ2-3,TRBV2,TRBD1,TGTGCCAGTATCCCGGGACAGGGGTGGGATACGCAGTATTTT,CASIPGQGWDTQYF
many,TRBJ2-7,TRBV5-1,-,TGCGCCAGCAGCACAGCGTTACTCTACGAGCAGTACTTC,CASSTALLYEQYF
many,TRBJ2-1,TRBV6-4,-,TGTGCCAGCAGCTGGTTGGTAGGGAATGAGCAGTTCTTC,CASSWLVGNEQFF